This T cell receptor beta chain derives from a study of healthy donors' naive CD4 and CD8 T cells (dated by TCRdb to the mid-2010s). For the wider study: Donor selection covered three age groups (20-25, 40-50 and 60-70 years) with over 5 people in each, and the resulting cohort had a mean age of 44 and was half female. Donors were HLA-typed by sequencing at HLA-A, -B, -C, -DRB1, -DQB1 and -DPB1 using the SBTexcellerator protocol, an ABI3130xl analyzer and SBTengine software. Peripheral blood mononuclear cells were collected from roughly 17 healthy, unrelated individuals. To check how TCR variation relates to lineage commitment, the researchers sequenced rearranged TCR alpha and beta chains taken from naive CD4+ and CD8+ T cells. For TCR alpha, a new primer set covering all functional IMGT alpha gene variants was designed, and the rest of the protocol matched the beta-chain workflow.

Sequenced using a 454 GS FLX Titanium. A previously published linear amplification protocol was used to build TCR libraries from about 500 ng of total RNA. The Roche/454 Genome Sequencer with Titanium chemistry was used for sequencing. Per the source publication's procedure: From about five of the healthy donors, a total of fewer than 80,000 rearranged TCR alpha transcripts were sequenced. Duplicate transcripts were dropped, and unique TCR clonotypes were identified by the CDR3 junction according to IMGT nomenclature. In R 2.13.0, logistic regression modeled CD4 versus CD8 status on V and J genes, adjusting for donor effects, with Bonferroni correction for multiple testing. Through fastp at Q25 and MiXCR, TCRdb rebuilt clones from the public reads, retaining in-frame beta chains. Identical CDR3 protein sequences are pooled into one entry, listed with their most common genes and DNA. TCRdb's processing, not the study's, gives the V and J calls here. A total of 200,000 or so distinct CDR3 sequences appear in this sample, 74% of them only once. Together, the top ten hold roughly 2.3% of the sample.

This clonotype was detected a few times. What this receptor recognizes is not known. The record has no base qualities; no much larger clone is one base away. The research as a whole found: The study did not directly address whether homeostatic proliferation of naive T cells might have biased the repertoire. Because alpha and beta chains were sequenced in bulk and could not be paired, the effects of the two chains in combination were not assessed. Taken together, V genes, J genes and CDR3 charge appeared to account for roughly 13% of the variance in CD4/CD8 propensity, acting in a largely additive way. Bias between naive CD4+ and CD8+ cells was reportedly observed for most V and J gene segments, consistently across donors and independently of HLA genotype. In both chains, CD4+ lineage was linked to a positively charged CDR3, whereas CD8+ lineage was linked to a negatively charged CDR3.

CDR1 and CDR2 are read off the germline V gene as MNHEY and SVGAGI. Including cysteine and phenylalanine, the CDR3 has 15 amino acids. The only DNA kept is the CDR3, 45 bases in frame from the first base. The V and J ends are trimmed by 2 bases and 2 bases, leaving 12 bases between them. Cells with a CD4+CD8-CD45RO-CD45RA+ profile were isolated by FACS and defined as naive CD4+ T cells, and those with a CD8+CD4-CD45RA+CD27bright profile were defined as naive CD8+ T cells. Antibodies against CD4 (RPA-T4), CD8 (SK1), CD27 (O323), CD45RA (HI100) and CD45RO (UCHL1) were used for sorting. The rearrangement joined TRBV6-5 to TRBJ2-5, and TRBD2 may be the D gene, going by 7 matching bases. Sample: naive CD4+ and CD8+ T cells sorted from blood, pooled from several donors. The meaning of the sample's cell subset or site label: FACS-sorted naive CD4+ (CD45RO-CD45RA+) and naive CD8+ (CD45RA+CD27bright) T cells. This TCR was recovered from a pool of human donors in good health; the sample pools cells from several healthy donors. The bases are TGTGCCAGCAGTTACAACGGGGGGCCACAAGAGACCCAGTACTTC. Its coded protein is CASSYNGGPQETQYF.